These 6 T cell receptor beta chains share one sample of origin, sequenced in a study of CD8+ T cells in alopecia areata. cDNA reverse transcribed from extracted RNA served as the sequencing template. TCRdb's table, derived via immunoSEQ multiplex PCR, lists solely in-frame clones and lacks some. Found here are about 130,000 clones, roughly 50% of them singletons; the top ten hold 15% to 20%. Material: CD8+ T cells sorted from blood, obtained at week 0. The receptors were sampled from a human donor with alopecia areata.

The gene calls are TRBV19 and TRBJ2-1; maybe TRBD2 (6 bases). Germline-derived CDR1 and CDR2 are LNHDA and SQIVND (reference sequence). Trimming shortened V by 3 bases and J by 5 bases, and 11 bases separated the two germline ends. This CDR3 has 14 amino acids. CDR3 nucleotides: TGTGCCAGTAGTATGCTCGGGGGAAACAATGAGCAGTTCTTC. This encodes CASSMLGGNNEQFF.

The genes are TRBV10-3 and TRBJ1-2; D gene unclear. The CDR3 is made up of 12 amino acids. Trimming took off 4 bases at V and 6 bases at J, with 9 bases between the two ends. Germline CDR1 ENHRY, CDR2 SYGVKD. CDR3 DNA: TGTGCCATCAGTGCGTCAGAGGATGGCTACACCTTC. It specifies CAISASEDGYTF.

This clone appeared a few times. The V call is TRBV4-3, the J call TRBJ1-6, with a weak D call TRBD1 (6 bases). V shed 3 bases and J shed 4 bases, with 10 bases lying between them. The V gene's germline CDR1 is LGHNA and CDR2 YSLEER. The CDR3 loop spans 15 amino acids. The CDR3 protein is CASSQDRDYNSPLHF. DNA for the CDR3: TGCGCCAGCAGCCAGGACAGAGATTATAATTCACCCCTCCACTTT.

The chain links TRBV29-1 to TRBJ2-1; no firm D call. Trimming pared 3 bases from V and 0 bases from J, leaving 3 bases between. CDR1 is SQVTM, CDR2 ANQGSEA, per germline. The CDR3 contains 12 residues. Written as DNA, the CDR3 is TGCAGCGTTGATGACTCCTACAATGAGCAGTTCTTC. Protein sequence: CSVDDSYNEQFF.

With respect to this clone: Other DNA sequences from this sample encode an identical CDR3 as well. This rearrangement joins TRBV6-5 to TRBJ1-1; TRBD1 aligns across 8 bases. Per germline, CDR1 MNHEY and CDR2 SVGAGI. V was pared by 2 bases and J by 1 base, with 0 bases of the junction left unmatched. The CDR3 covers 14 residues. CDR3 in DNA: TGTGCCAGCAGTTACGGACAGGGGAACACTGAAGCTTTCTTT. Its protein is CASSYGQGNTEAFF.

The genes are TRBV9 and TRBJ1-6, with D unresolved. CDR3 length: 16 residues. Germline-derived CDR1 and CDR2 are SGDLS and YYNGEE. V lost 0 bases, J lost 5 bases, and 12 bases lay in between. CDR3 amino acids: CASSVDSRTHNSPLHF. DNA for the CDR3: TGTGCCAGCAGCGTAGATTCTCGGACCCATAATTCACCCCTCCACTTT. The full variable domain, rest sourced from reference TRBV9 and TRBJ1-6, is DSGVTQTPKHLITATGQRVTLRCSPRSGDLSVYWYQQSLDQGLQFLIQYYNGEERAKGNILERFSAQQFPDLHSELNLSSLELGDSALYFCASSVDSRTHNSPLHFGNGTRLTVT.